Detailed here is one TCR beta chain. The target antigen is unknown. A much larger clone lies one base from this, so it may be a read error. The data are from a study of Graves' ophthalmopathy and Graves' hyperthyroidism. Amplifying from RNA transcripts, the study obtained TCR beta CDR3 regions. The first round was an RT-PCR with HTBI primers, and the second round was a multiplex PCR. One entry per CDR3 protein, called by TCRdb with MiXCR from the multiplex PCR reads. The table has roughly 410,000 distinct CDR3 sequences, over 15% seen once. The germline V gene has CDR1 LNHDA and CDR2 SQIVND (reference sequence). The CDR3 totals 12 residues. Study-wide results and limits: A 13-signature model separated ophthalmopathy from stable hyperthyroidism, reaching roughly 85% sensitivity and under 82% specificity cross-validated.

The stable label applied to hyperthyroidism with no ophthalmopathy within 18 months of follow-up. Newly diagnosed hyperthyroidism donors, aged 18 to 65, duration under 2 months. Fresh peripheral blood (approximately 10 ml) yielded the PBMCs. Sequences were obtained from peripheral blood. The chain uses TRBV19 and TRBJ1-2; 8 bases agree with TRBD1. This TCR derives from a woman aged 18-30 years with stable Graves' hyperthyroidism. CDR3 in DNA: TGTGCCAGCCGTCAGGGGGCGGAAGGCTACAGCTTC. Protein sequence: CASRQGAEGYSF.